These 11 T cell receptor beta chains came from one sample sequenced in a study of T-cell memory formation after mild COVID-19. MiXCR, run by TCRdb on the 5' RACE reads, gives a single entry per CDR3 protein. The sample yields about 470,000 distinct CDR3 sequences, about 18% seen once. The sequenced material came from PBMCs or a T cell subset sorted from them (not recorded which). All receptors derive from an adult woman who had mild COVID-19 (a few samples of this study predate the infection). Cell type and time point are not known.

The rearrangement links TRBV4-3 to TRBJ2-2; D gene uncertain. Germline assignment: CDR1 LGHNA and CDR2 YSLEER. The CDR3 extends over 16 amino acids. Trimming stripped 0 bases from V and 0 bases from J, with 8 bases between. CDR3 sequence: CASSQEATTNTGELFF. The CDR3 DNA is TGCGCCAGCAGCCAAGAGGCGACAACGAACACCGGGGAGCTGTTTTTT.

This chain uses TRBV5-6 with TRBJ2-1; a weak D match, TRBD2 (6 bases). Per germline, CDR1 SGHDT and CDR2 YYEEEE. V was cut by 0 bases and J by 6 bases, with 10 bases left in between. The CDR3 totals 14 residues. The CDR3 sequence is CASSLGVAVNEQFF. In DNA form, the CDR3 reads TGTGCCAGCAGCTTGGGCGTAGCGGTCAATGAGCAGTTCTTC. The complete variable domain, with remaining parts taken from reference TRBV5-6 and TRBJ2-1, reads DAGVTQSPTHLIKTRGQQVTLRCSPKSGHDTVSWYQQALGQGPQFIFQYYEEEERQRGNFPDRFSGHQFPNYSSELNVNALLLGDSALYLCASSLGVAVNEQFFGPGTRLTVL.

This clonotype was detected a few times. V is TRBV5-1 and J is TRBJ1-6, with TRBD1 matching over 7 bases. The CDR3 runs 18 residues. V dropped 4 bases and J dropped 8; count of bases not matched to a gene: 18. Per germline, CDR1 SGHRS and CDR2 YFSETQ. DNA for the CDR3: TGCGCCAGCAGCACCCGACCGGGACAGTTGTTTGGGGATTCACCCCTCCACTTT. As protein: CASSTRPGQLFGDSPLHF.

This clonotype was detected only a few times. V and J are TRBV5-1 and TRBJ2-1; D call uncertain. Trimming removed 4 bases from V and 0 bases from J, with 8 bases in between. The germline V gene encodes CDR1 SGHRS and CDR2 YFSETQ. CDR3 length: 14 residues. CDR3 DNA: TGCGCCAGCAGCGCCCTGAACTCCTACAATGAGCAGTTCTTC. As protein: CASSALNSYNEQFF. The full variable domain, completed using reference TRBV5-1 and TRBJ2-1, is KAGVTQTPRYLIKTRGQQVTLSCSPISGHRSVSWYQQTPGQGLQFLFEYFSETQRNKGNFPGRFSGRQFSNSRSEMNVSTLELGDSALYLCASSALNSYNEQFFGPGTRLTVL.

The chain employs TRBV20-1 and TRBJ2-7, with D possibly TRBD2 on 6 matching bases. Germline CDR1 DFQATT, CDR2 SNEGSKA (reference sequence). The CDR3 sequence is 14 residues long. Trimming shortened V by 6 bases and J by 0 bases, and 15 bases separated the two germline ends. DNA of the CDR3: TGCAGTGCCCTCCTGGGCGGGGACTCCTACGAGCAGTACTTC. Its protein product is CSALLGGDSYEQYF.

V and J are TRBV20-1 and TRBJ2-3; 15 bases are a match to TRBD2. This CDR3 region has 19 residues. Germline V gene lookup returns CDR1 DFQATT and CDR2 SNEGSKA (reference sequence). J gave up 4 bases and V 0 bases, and 11 bases lay outside the gene matches. The CDR3: CSARDPGLAGGHGADTQYF. Here the CDR3 DNA reads TGCAGTGCTAGAGATCCTGGACTAGCGGGGGGGCATGGGGCAGATACGCAGTATTTT.

This clonotype has more than one count but fewer than ten. The chain carries TRBV18 and TRBJ1-1; D remains ambiguous. The V gene lost 3 bases and the J gene lost 0 bases, with 11 bases spanning the gap. Germline values: CDR1 KGHSH, CDR2 LQKENI. The CDR3 runs 15 residues. CDR3 sequence: CASSPFTEMNTEAFF. The CDR3 bases are TGTGCCAGCTCACCCTTCACAGAAATGAACACTGAAGCTTTCTTT. Complete variable domain (other parts from reference TRBV18 and TRBJ1-1): NAGVMQNPRHLVRRRGQEARLRCSPMKGHSHVYWYRQLPEEGLKFMVYLQKENIIDESGMPKERFSAEFPKEGPSILRIQQVVRGDSAAYFCASSPFTEMNTEAFFGQGTRLTVV.

Only a few counts were recorded for this clonotype. The rearrangement uses TRBV3-1 and TRBJ2-6, with D hard to call. The germline CDR1 and CDR2 sequences are LGHDT and YNNKEL (reference sequence). Trimming took 1 base from V and 1 from J, leaving 5 bases between them. This CDR3 has 15 amino acids. In DNA, the CDR3 is TGTGCCAGCAGCCAAGTACCTTCTGGGGCCAACGTCCTGACTTTC. Translating it yields CASSQVPSGANVLTF.

The genes are TRBV5-1 and TRBJ2-7; weak D call: TRBD1 (5 bases). The CDR3 covers 15 residues. V gave up 2 bases and J gave up 7 bases, with 19 bases separating them. CDR1 SGHRS and CDR2 YFSETQ come from the germline V gene. CDR3: CASSLSLLGAGEQYF. As DNA, the CDR3 is TGCGCCAGCAGCTTAAGTCTGCTTGGGGCAGGGGAGCAGTACTTC.

The chain is built from TRBV20-1 and TRBJ2-2, with D tentatively TRBD2 (6 bases). CDR1 DFQATT and CDR2 SNEGSKA come from the germline V gene (reference sequence). This CDR3 is 15 amino acids long. V shed 0 bases and J shed 1 base, with 9 bases lying between them. In DNA form, the CDR3 reads TGCAGTGCTAGAGAGGGGGGTTTGAACACCGGGGAGCTGTTTTTT. Encoded protein: CSAREGGLNTGELFF.

The V and J genes are TRBV5-1 and TRBJ1-2; 9 nucleotides match TRBD1. The CDR3 is 16 amino acids. The V and J ends lost 5 bases and 1 base, in that order; junction bases with no gene match: 9. Germline V gives CDR1 SGHRS, CDR2 YFSETQ. CDR3 residues: CASRPGTGRINYGYTF. CDR3 bases: TGCGCCAGCAGGCCCGGGACAGGGAGGATTAACTATGGCTACACCTTC.